These 18 T cell receptor beta chains originate from one sample sequenced in a study of blood T cell repertoires in COVID-19. Produced via immunoSEQ multiplex PCR; TCRdb's table is partial and in-frame only. The sample has roughly 150,000 clones; roughly 85% are singletons. The sample was PBMCs or T cells enriched from blood (not recorded which). The receptors derive from a woman in her 70s in a cohort exposed to, infected with or recovered from COVID-19 (not recorded which).

The rearrangement links TRBV6-2 or TRBV6-3 to TRBJ2-5, with TRBD2 identical over 7 bases. Trimming removed 0 bases from V and 1 base from J; junction bases left unmatched: 2. Germline CDR1 MNHEY, CDR2 SVGEGT. The CDR3 sequence is 15 residues long. CDR3 DNA sequence: TGTGCCAGCAGTTACTCCAAGCGGGGCCAAGAGACCCAGTACTTC. It translates to CASSYSKRGQETQYF.

The chain is built from TRBV7-2 and TRBJ1-6; D is undetermined. CDR1 SGHTA and CDR2 FQGNSA come from the germline V gene. The V and J ends lost 3 bases and 0 bases respectively, with 3 bases between them. The CDR3 contains 14 residues. The CDR3 coding sequence is TGTGCCAGCAGCTTTCGCTCCTATAATTCACCCCTCCACTTT. It is translated as CASSFRSYNSPLHF.

The chain couples TRBV24-1 to TRBJ2-1; 12 nucleotides align to TRBD2. This CDR3 has 19 amino acids. The ends lost 6 bases at V and 0 bases at J; junction bases unmatched: 11. The germline CDR1 and CDR2 sequences are KGHDR and SFDVKD. This CDR3 is CATSPTRSSGRASYNEQFF. For the CDR3, the DNA is TGTGCCACCAGTCCCACACGGTCTAGCGGGAGGGCCTCCTACAATGAGCAGTTCTTC.

This rearrangement joins TRBV28 to TRBJ1-1, with 10 bases matching TRBD1. CDR1 MDHEN and CDR2 SYDVKM come from the germline V gene. The J segment lost 11 bases and the V segment lost 3 bases, leaving 12 bases of the junction unmatched. This CDR3 contains 15 residues. CDR3 bases: TGTGCCAGCAGTTTCTGGGACAGGGGTCAAGGCCCGGCTTTCTTT. Encoded protein: CASSFWDRGQGPAFF. Full variable domain (outside the CDR3, taken from reference TRBV28 and TRBJ1-1): DVKVTQSSRYLVKRTGEKVFLECVQDMDHENMFWYRQDPGLGLRLIYFSYDVKMKEKGDIPEGYSVSREKKERFSLILESASTNQTSMYLCASSFWDRGQGPAFFGQGTRLTVV.

The CDR3 here is CASQGQGGTEAFF. The CDR3 DNA sequence: TGTGCCAGTCAAGGACAGGGGGGCACTGAAGCTTTCTTT. The chain couples TRBV2 to TRBJ1-1; TRBD1 matches 10 bases. Germline CDR1 and CDR2: SNHLY and FYNNEI. The CDR3 is 13 residues long. V dropped 9 bases and J dropped 4; count of bases not matched to a gene: 5.

The chain employs TRBV10-2 and TRBJ1-1; 8 bases align to TRBD1. From germline, CDR1 is WSHSY and CDR2 SAAADI. After removal of 6 bases from V and 6 bases from J, the junction contained 6 bases not matched to a gene. The CDR3 consists of 13 residues. The CDR3 nucleotides read TGCGCCAGCAGGAACCCGGACAGGGCTGAAGCTTTCTTT. It is translated as CASRNPDRAEAFF.

Concerning this clone itself: This CDR3 is also generated by other DNA sequences in the sample. V gene TRBV28 combines with J gene TRBJ1-2; D is possibly TRBD1 (5 bases). The CDR3 length is 13 residues. V shed 2 bases and J shed 4 bases, with 8 bases lying between them. The germline V gene has CDR1 MDHEN and CDR2 SYDVKM. CDR3 in amino acids: CASSLGGGYGYTF. The CDR3, as DNA: TGTGCCAGCAGTTTAGGGGGGGGCTATGGCTACACCTTC.

The chain is built from TRBV10-1 and TRBJ1-2, with TRBD1 matching 10 bases. CDR3 length equals 15 residues. The V gene's germline CDR1 is WNHNN and CDR2 SYGVQD (reference sequence). J was trimmed by 4 bases and V by 7 bases; bases with no gene match: 9. Here the CDR3 reads CASTHRDRGGYGYTF. The CDR3, as DNA: TGCGCCAGCACTCACCGGGACAGGGGAGGCTATGGCTACACCTTC.

The rearrangement joins TRBV5-1 to TRBJ1-1; D is unresolved. The CDR3 has 14 amino acids. Germline V gene lookup returns CDR1 SGHRS and CDR2 YFSETQ. The germline V and J ends were trimmed by 0 bases and 8 bases, with 14 bases remaining between them. The CDR3 reads CASSLDVGKTEAFF. CDR3 in DNA: TGCGCCAGCAGCTTGGATGTGGGCAAGACAGAAGCTTTCTTT.

This clone turned up a few times. This chain joins TRBV7-3 and TRBJ2-7; the match to TRBD2 covers 7 bases. CDR1 SGHTA and CDR2 FQGTGA come from the germline V gene. The J segment lost 2 bases and the V segment lost 2 bases, leaving 9 bases of the junction unmatched. This CDR3 is built from 16 residues. The CDR3, as DNA: TGTGCCAGCAGCTTAGAAATGTCTAGCGGAACCTACGAGCAGTACTTC. Translating gives CASSLEMSSGTYEQYF.

The rearrangement links TRBV27 to TRBJ2-1, with no clear D. The CDR3 contains 15 residues. Per the germline V gene, CDR1 is MNHEY and CDR2 is SMNVEV (reference sequence). V gave up 5 bases and J gave up 6 bases, with 17 bases separating them. CDR3 amino acids: CASSPSVGRFNEQFF. The DNA for the CDR3 is TGTGCCAGCAGTCCTTCGGTTGGGCGTTTCAATGAGCAGTTCTTC.

This rearrangement joins TRBV7-2 to TRBJ1-2, with D possibly matching TRBD1 (5 bases). Trimming cost V 4 bases and J 8 bases, with 14 bases left between them. The CDR3 loop spans 13 amino acids. Germline loops: CDR1 SGHTA, CDR2 FQGNSA. Written as DNA, the CDR3 is TGTGCCAGCAGCTCCTTGGCGGGGGACGGCTACACCTTC. Its translation is CASSSLAGDGYTF.

V gene TRBV5-1 combines with J gene TRBJ1-1; D gene unclear. Trimming removed 0 bases at V and 3 bases at J, with 6 bases between. CDR3 length: 13 amino acids. Germline V gene sequence: CDR1 SGHRS, CDR2 YFSETQ. The DNA for the CDR3 is TGCGCCAGCAGCTTGGTAAGAGACACTGAAGCTTTCTTT. Encoded protein: CASSLVRDTEAFF.

V and J are TRBV5-1 and TRBJ2-5; 12 nucleotides align to TRBD2. Germline CDR1 reads SGHRS; CDR2 reads YFSETQ. The J segment lost 4 bases and the V segment lost 5 bases, leaving 3 bases of the junction unmatched. The CDR3 has 14 amino acids. CDR3 DNA sequence: TGCGCCAGCAGTAGACTAGCGGGAGCAGAGACCCAGTACTTC. Amino acids: CASSRLAGAETQYF. The full variable domain, its missing parts supplied by reference TRBV5-1 and TRBJ2-5, is KAGVTQTPRYLIKTRGQQVTLSCSPISGHRSVSWYQQTPGQGLQFLFEYFSETQRNKGNFPGRFSGRQFSNSRSEMNVSTLELGDSALYLCASSRLAGAETQYFGPGTRLLVL.

The V and J genes are TRBV18 and TRBJ1-6; no clear D. Germline V lookup: CDR1 KGHSH, CDR2 LQKENI. This CDR3 region has 13 residues. The V end was cut by 6 bases, the J end by 7 bases, with 10 bases between. CDR3 residues: CASSRDRNSPLHF. The DNA of the CDR3 is TGTGCCAGCTCCCGGGATCGAAATTCACCCCTCCACTTT. Complete variable domain (other parts from reference TRBV18 and TRBJ1-6): NAGVMQNPRHLVRRRGQEARLRCSPMKGHSHVYWYRQLPEEGLKFMVYLQKENIIDESGMPKERFSAEFPKEGPSILRIQQVVRGDSAAYFCASSRDRNSPLHFGNGTRLTVT.

There are a few counts of this clone. The chain links TRBV29-1 to TRBJ2-5, with D possibly being TRBD1 (6 bases). V lost 3 bases to trimming and J lost 4 bases, with 15 bases between them. The CDR3 extends over 14 amino acids. Germline assignment: CDR1 SQVTM and CDR2 ANQGSEA. Written as DNA, the CDR3 is TGCAGCGTTGATGGCAGGGGAATTGGAGAGACCCAGTACTTC. This translates into CSVDGRGIGETQYF.

The rearrangement uses TRBV5-1 and TRBJ2-3, with 9 bases aligning to TRBD1. Germline lookup yields CDR1 SGHRS and CDR2 YFSETQ. With 7 bases clipped from V and 5 bases from J, the junction kept 8 bases outside the gene matches. This CDR3 has 14 amino acids. CDR3 sequence (DNA): TGCGCCAGCGCTGGACAGGGGACGATAGATACGCAGTATTTT. It specifies CASAGQGTIDTQYF.

The chain has TRBV10-3 and TRBJ2-7; 10 nucleotides line up with TRBD1. CDR1 and CDR2 from the germline V gene are ENHRY and SYGVKD. The length of the CDR3 is 14 residues. J was trimmed by 5 bases and V by 6 bases; bases with no gene match: 7. CDR3: CAIRPDRGRNEQYF. CDR3 coding DNA: TGTGCCATCAGACCTGACAGGGGGCGGAACGAGCAGTACTTC.